This T cell receptor beta chain was documented in a study of blood T cell repertoires in COVID-19 (dated by TCRdb to the early 2020s). About the study as a whole: Collaborator samples came from the United States, Italy and Spain and covered acute and convalescent phases of COVID-19. The material from the prospective study consisted of cDNA or gDNA derived from T cells, B-cell-depleted T cells, or PBMCs. Deeply sampled blood TCRbeta repertoires from subjects exposed to, actively infected with, or recovered from COVID-19 were included in the dataset. The repertoires were released in a freely available public database meant as a resource for research on the immune response to SARS-CoV-2. The samples were drawn from the first 160 participants of the ongoing ImmuneRACE study and from about 1,200 subjects provided by 6 global collaborators. Nearly every sample came with metadata listing a de-identified subject ID, COVID-19 status, age in years and sex. Where available, HLA class I and class II types were taken from metadata supplied by the sample provider and were not determined by assay-based typing. Summary of the overall study and its limitations: Clinical and demographic metadata were provided uncurated, with the amount varying by source and participant.

Concerning this clone: This receptor's antigen is unknown. No base quality values were provided; no much bigger clone lies one nucleotide off.

The CDR3 contains 15 residues, cysteine and phenylalanine counted. CDR3 DNA only is kept here, 45 bases in frame from base 1. The germline V gene encodes CDR1 SGHVS and CDR2 FQNEAQ. The V end gives up 3 bases and the J end 1 base, leaving 0 bases in the junction not matched to a gene. TCRbeta CDR3 regions were amplified from genomic DNA using the immunoSEQ Assay, a bias-controlled multiplex PCR. In the authors' own workflow: Within the assay, amplification of reference gene primers was used to estimate how many nucleated cells each sample contained. To quantify the absolute abundance of each unique TCRbeta CDR3 rearrangement, sequence reads were collapsed and filtered. Productive Simpson clonality was computed per sample as the square root of Simpson's diversity index over productive rearrangements. Sourced from immuneACCESS, this table was stored by TCRdb with only in-frame sequences that have V and J called. A share of the clones is absent; for the studies checked, an unresolved V gene accounts for under half, and the remainder has no known explanation. V and J calls and clone size are as listed in that table; D and trimming were resolved from the DNA. The sample table records approximately 170,000 clones; around 84% of these occur just once. Around 20% of the sample lies in the top ten.

Each collaborating institution followed its own protocols to collect whole blood in K2EDTA tubes. Collaborator samples were shipped for TCRbeta analysis as frozen whole blood, isolated PBMCs, or DNA extracted from either sample type. The sample consisted of peripheral blood. The rearranged segments are TRBV7-8 and TRBJ1-3, with TRBD1 identical over 10 junction bases. The sequence was collected from a woman older than 75 with acute or convalescent COVID-19. At the DNA level, the sequence is TGTGCCAGCAGCTTGGGACAGGGGTCTGGAAACACCATATATTTT. It translates as CASSLGQGSGNTIYF.